This T cell receptor beta chain appears in the sequencing data of a study of blood T cell repertoires in COVID-19. Looking at the study overall: COVID-19 samples collected from the United States, Italy and Spain covered acute and convalescent phases. Nucleic acid was either cDNA or gDNA, and it came from T cells, B-cell-depleted T cells, or PBMCs.

Germline V lookup: CDR1 SGHTA, CDR2 FQGNSA. The CDR3 is made up of 13 amino acids. The V gene end was trimmed by 5 bases and the J gene end by 6 bases; junction bases not matched to a gene: 3. Original processing methods: From reference gene primer amplification, estimates of nucleated cell counts were derived. Libraries were prepared by immunoSEQ multiplex PCR; TCRdb keeps only in-frame clonotypes and omits some of them. Clone size and V and J calls were adopted from that table, with D and trimming inferred from the DNA. The sample lists about 190,000 clones; nearly 90% were seen once. The specimen was peripheral blood. The rearrangement joins TRBV7-2 to TRBJ1-5; 8 nucleotides align to TRBD1. This TCR came from a man over 45 with acute or convalescent COVID-19. The CDR3 nucleotides read TGTGCCAGCAGCAGACAGGGGTTTCAGCCCCAGCATTTT. This codes for CASSRQGFQPQHF.